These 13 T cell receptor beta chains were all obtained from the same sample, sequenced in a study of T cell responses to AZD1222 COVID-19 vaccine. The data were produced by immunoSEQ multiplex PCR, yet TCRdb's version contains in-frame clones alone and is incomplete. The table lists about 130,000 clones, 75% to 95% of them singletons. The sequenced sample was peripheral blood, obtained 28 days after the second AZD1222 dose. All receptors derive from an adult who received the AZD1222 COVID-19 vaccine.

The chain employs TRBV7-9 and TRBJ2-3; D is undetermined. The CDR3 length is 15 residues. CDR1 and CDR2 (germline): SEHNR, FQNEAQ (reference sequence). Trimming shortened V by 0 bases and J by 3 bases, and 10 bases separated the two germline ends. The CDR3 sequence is CASSLAIAVTDTQYF. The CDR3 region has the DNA TGTGCCAGCAGCTTAGCCATCGCGGTTACAGATACGCAGTATTTT.

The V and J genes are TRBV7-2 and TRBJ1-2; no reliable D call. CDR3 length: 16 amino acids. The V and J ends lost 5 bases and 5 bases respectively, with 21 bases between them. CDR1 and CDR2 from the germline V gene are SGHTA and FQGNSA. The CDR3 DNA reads TGTGCCAGCAGCCCCGGCTATTTCCGGGGAGGGTATGGCTACACCTTC. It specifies CASSPGYFRGGYGYTF.

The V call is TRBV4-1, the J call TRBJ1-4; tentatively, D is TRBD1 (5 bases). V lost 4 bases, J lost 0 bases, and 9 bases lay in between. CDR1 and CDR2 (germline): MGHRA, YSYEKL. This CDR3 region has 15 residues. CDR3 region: CASSPLGATNEKLFF. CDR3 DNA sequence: TGCGCCAGCAGCCCCTTGGGGGCAACTAATGAAAAACTGTTTTTT.

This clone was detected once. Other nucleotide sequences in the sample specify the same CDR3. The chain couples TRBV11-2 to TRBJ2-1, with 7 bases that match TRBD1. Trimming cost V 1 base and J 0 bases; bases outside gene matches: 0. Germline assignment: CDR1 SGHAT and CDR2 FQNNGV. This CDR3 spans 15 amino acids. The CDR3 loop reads CASSLGTGSYNEQFF. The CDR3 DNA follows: TGTGCCAGCAGCTTAGGGACAGGCTCCTACAATGAGCAGTTCTTC.

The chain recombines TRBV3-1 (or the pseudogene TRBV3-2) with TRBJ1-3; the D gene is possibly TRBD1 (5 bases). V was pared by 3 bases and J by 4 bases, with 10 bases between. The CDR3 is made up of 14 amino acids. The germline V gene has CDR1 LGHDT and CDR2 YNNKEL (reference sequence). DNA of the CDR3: TGTGCCAGCAGCCAGGGGACTGTAGGAAACACCATATATTTT. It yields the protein CASSQGTVGNTIYF.

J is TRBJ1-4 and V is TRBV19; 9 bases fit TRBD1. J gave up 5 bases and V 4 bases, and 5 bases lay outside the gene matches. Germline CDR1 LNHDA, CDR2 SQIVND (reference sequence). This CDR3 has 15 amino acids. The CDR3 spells CASSRTQGANEKLFF. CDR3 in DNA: TGTGCCAGTAGTAGGACACAGGGGGCCAATGAAAAACTGTTTTTT.

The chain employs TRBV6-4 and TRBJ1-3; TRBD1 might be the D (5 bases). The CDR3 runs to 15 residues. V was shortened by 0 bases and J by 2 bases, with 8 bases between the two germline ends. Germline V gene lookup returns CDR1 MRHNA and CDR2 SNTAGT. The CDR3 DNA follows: TGTGCCAGCAGTGACTCGGGGGAAACTGGAAACACCATATATTTT. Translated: CASSDSGETGNTIYF.

In DNA form, the CDR3 reads TGTGCCAGCAGCTACCATGGTGTGGCCTTCTCCTACGAGCAGTACTTC. This codes for CASSYHGVAFSYEQYF. This chain joins TRBV11-3 and TRBJ2-7; D is undetermined. The CDR3 covers 16 residues. Trimming cost V 4 bases and J 0 bases, with 16 bases left between them. Per the germline V gene, CDR1 is SGHNT and CDR2 is YENEEA. Looking up the rest from reference TRBV11-3 and TRBJ2-7 gives the full variable domain: EAGVVQSPRYKIIEKKQPVAFWCNPISGHNTLYWYLQNLGQGPELLIRYENEEAVDDSQLPKDRFSAERLKGVDSTLKIQPAELGDSAVYLCASSYHGVAFSYEQYFGPGTRLTVT.

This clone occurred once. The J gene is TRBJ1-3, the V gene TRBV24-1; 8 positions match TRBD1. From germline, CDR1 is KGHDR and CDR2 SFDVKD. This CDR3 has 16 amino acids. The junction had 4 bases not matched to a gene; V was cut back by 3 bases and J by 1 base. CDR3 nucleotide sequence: TGTGCCACCAGTGATCCATGGACAGGGTCTGGAAACACCATATATTTT. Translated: CATSDPWTGSGNTIYF.

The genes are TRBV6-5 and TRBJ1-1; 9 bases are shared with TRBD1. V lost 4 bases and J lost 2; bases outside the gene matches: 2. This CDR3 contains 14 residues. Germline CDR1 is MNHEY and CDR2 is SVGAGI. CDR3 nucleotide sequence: TGTGCCAGCAGTTGGACAGGGGTTAACACTGAAGCTTTCTTT. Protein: CASSWTGVNTEAFF.

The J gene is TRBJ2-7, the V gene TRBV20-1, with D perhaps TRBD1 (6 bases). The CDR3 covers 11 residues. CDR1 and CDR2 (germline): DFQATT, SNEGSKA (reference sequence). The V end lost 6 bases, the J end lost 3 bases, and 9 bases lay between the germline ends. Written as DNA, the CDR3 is TGCAGTGCGGGACAAGTCTACGAGCAGTACTTC. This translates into CSAGQVYEQYF.

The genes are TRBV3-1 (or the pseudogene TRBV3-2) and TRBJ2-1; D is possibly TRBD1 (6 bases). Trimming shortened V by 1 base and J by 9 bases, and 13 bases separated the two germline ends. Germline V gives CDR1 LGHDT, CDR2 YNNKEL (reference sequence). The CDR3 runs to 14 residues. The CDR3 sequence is CASSQVTGGSEQFF. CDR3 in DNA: TGTGCCAGCAGCCAAGTGACAGGCGGCAGTGAGCAGTTCTTC.

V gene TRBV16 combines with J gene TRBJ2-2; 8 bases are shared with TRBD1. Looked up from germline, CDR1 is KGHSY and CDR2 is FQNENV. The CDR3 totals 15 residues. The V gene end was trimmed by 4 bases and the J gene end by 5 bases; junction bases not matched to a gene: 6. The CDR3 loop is CASSPRTGQTGELFF. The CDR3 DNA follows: TGTGCCAGCAGCCCAAGGACAGGGCAAACCGGGGAGCTGTTTTTT.